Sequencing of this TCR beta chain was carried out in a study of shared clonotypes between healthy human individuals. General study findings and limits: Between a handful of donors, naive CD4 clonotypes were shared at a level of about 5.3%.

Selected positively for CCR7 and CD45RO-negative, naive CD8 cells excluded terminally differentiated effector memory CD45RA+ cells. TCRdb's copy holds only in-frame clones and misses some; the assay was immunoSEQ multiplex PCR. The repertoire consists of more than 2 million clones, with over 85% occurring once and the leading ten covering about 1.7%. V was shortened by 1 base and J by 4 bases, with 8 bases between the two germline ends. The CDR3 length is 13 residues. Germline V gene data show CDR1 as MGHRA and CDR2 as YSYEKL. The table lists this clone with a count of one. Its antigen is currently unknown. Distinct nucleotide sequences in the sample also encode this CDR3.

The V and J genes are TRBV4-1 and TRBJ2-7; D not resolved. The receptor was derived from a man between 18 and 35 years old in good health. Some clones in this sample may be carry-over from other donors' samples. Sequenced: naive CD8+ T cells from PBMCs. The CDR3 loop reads CASSQAHGYEQYF. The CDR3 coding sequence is TGCGCCAGCAGCCAAGCACACGGATACGAGCAGTACTTC.